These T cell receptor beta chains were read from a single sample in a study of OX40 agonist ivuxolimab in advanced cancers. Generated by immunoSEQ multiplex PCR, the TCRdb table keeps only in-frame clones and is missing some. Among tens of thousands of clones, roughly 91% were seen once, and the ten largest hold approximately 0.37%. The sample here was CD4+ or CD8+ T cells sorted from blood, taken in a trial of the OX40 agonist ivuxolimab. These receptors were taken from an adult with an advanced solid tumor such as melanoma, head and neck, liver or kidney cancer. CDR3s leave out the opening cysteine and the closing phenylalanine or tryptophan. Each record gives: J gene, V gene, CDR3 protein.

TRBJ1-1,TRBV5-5,ASSLRVSENTEAF
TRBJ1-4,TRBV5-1,ASSLGDSANEKLF
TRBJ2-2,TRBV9,ASSVASGGARTGELF
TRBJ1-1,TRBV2,ARQGNTEAF
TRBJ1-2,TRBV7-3,ASSASQGAYGYT
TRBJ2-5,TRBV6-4,ARRAQY
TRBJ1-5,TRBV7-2,ASSLGQGPNQPQH
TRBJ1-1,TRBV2,ASSESRGPFTEAF
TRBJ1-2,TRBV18,ASSPKEGNYGYT
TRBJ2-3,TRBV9,ASSVSPQKDTQY
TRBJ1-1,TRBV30,AWGGGEAF
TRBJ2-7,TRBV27,ASSFRGAKEQY
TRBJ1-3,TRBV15,ATSVSFSGNTIY
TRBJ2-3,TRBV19,ASRYGGGYTDTQY
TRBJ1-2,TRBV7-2,ASSLRADYGYT
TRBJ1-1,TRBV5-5,ASSTDPSGAF
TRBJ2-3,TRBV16,ASRGGPPGTDTQY
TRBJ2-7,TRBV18,ASSPDPPPYEQY
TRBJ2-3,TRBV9,ASSVDTMTSGRTDTQY
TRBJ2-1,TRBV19,ASRQRTSSINNEQF
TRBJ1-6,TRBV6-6,ASSYEGPPNSPLH
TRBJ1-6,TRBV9,ASSVGRQGVSPLH
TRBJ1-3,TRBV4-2,ASSTQRGEDTIY
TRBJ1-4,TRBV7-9,ASSPSVGGGNEKLF
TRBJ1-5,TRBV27,ASRPNSFNQPQH
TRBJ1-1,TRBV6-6,ASSGGGVTEAF
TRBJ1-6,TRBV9,ASSVGGRHNSPLH
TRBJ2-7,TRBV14,ASSLGLAGSPPLYEQY
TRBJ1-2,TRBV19,ASSIFGAGGYGYT
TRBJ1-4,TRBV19,ASSRDFGREKLF
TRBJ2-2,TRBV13,ASSLEAGVNTGELF
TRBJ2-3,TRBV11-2,ASSLRISYTDTQY
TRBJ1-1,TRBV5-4,ACQTGGNTEAF
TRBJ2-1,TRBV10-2,ASSDRDRSDNEQF
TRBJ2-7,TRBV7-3,ASSVVGGTYEQY
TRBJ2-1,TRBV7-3,ASSLTDYNEQF
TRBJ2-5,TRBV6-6,ASSSPGASGY
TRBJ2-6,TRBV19,ATAGYSGANVLT
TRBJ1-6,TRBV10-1,ASSPGQGASPLH
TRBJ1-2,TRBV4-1,ASSQDRASLSSRYGTGGGYT
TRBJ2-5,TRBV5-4,ASSLEGSGGAVTQY
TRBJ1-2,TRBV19,ASSIGDRVAAGYT
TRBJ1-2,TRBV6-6,ASRMVEGAGGYT
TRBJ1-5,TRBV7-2,ASSLDRGYRSQPQH
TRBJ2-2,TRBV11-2,ASRKQGTGELF
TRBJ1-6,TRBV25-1,ASSEVSAMGSPLH
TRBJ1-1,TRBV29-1,SVGTGNTEAF